Listed below are T cell receptor beta chains from one sample, sequenced in a study of Graves' ophthalmopathy and Graves' hyperthyroidism. TCRdb re-derived calls from the multiplex PCR reads in MiXCR, one entry per CDR3 protein. The table includes roughly 380,000 distinct CDR3 sequences, approximately 15% detected once. Sample: peripheral blood. The receptors were sampled from a young woman with stable Graves' hyperthyroidism. The CDR3 runs from the conserved cysteine through the conserved F or W. D genes are given only for firm matches. Part of the rows lack a size; the others show once, few, many or a class for expanded clones.

D gene | J gene | CDR3 length | clone size | V gene | CDR3 DNA | CDR3 protein
- | TRBJ1-5 | 14 | many | TRBV5-1 | TGCGCCAGCAGCCGGGACGGTCCCAATCAGCCCCAGCATTTT | CASSRDGPNQPQHF
- | TRBJ1-2 | 15 | few | TRBV24-1 | TGTGCCACCAGTGGTGCACAGGGCGCTAACTATGGCTACACCTTC | CATSGAQGANYGYTF
- | TRBJ1-1 | 17 | many | TRBV6-5 | TGTGCCAGCAGTTACGCCGGGCTTCGTCCGATGAACACTGAAGCTTTCTTT | CASSYAGLRPMNTEAFF
- | TRBJ1-6 | 14 | few | TRBV12-3/TRBV12-4 | TGTGCCAGCAGTTTAGGAGTAGGAGCTTCACCCCTCCACTTT | CASSLGVGASPLHF
TRBD1 | TRBJ1-5 | 12 | - | TRBV24-1 | TGTGCCACCGGGACAGGGGGGGAGCCCCAGCATTTT | CATGTGGEPQHF
TRBD1 | TRBJ2-7 | 15 | many | TRBV12-3/TRBV12-4 | TGTGCCAGCAGCCCACCGGGGGACAGGTCCTACGAGCAGTACTTC | CASSPPGDRSYEQYF
- | TRBJ1-2 | 13 | many | TRBV2 | TGTGCCAGCAGTGCTCGGGGACGGTATGGCTACACCTTC | CASSARGRYGYTF
- | TRBJ2-5 | 13 | many | TRBV7-9 | TGTGCCAGCAGCTTACGAGTTGGAGAGACCCAGTACTTC | CASSLRVGETQYF
- | TRBJ1-2 | 11 | - | TRBV2 | TGTGCCAGCAGGACGAGCTATGGCTACACCTTC | CASRTSYGYTF
- | TRBJ2-7 | 15 | - | TRBV7-6 | TGTGCCAGCAGCTTAGCCTCGGACGGTCCAAGAGAGCAGTACTTC | CASSLASDGPREQYF
- | TRBJ2-7 | 18 | few | TRBV11-2 | TGTGCCAGCAGCTTAGTAGGATTAGGCGGTTCGACCTCCTACGAGCAGTACTTC | CASSLVGLGGSTSYEQYF
- | TRBJ1-1 | 13 | many | TRBV7-9 | TGTGCCAGCAGCCGGAGGAGGGTATTGGATGCTTTCTTT | CASSRRRVLDAFF
- | TRBJ2-7 | 14 | - | TRBV6-2/TRBV6-3 | TGTGCCAGCAGCCCCTGGACGGGAGAGTACGAGCAGTACTTC | CASSPWTGEYEQYF
TRBD1 | TRBJ2-7 | 14 | many | TRBV2 | TGTGCCAGCAGTGGGACAGGGCGAGCATACGAGCAGTACTTC | CASSGTGRAYEQYF
- | TRBJ1-1 | 18 | few | TRBV3-1 | TGTGCCAGCAGCCAAGGATTCCTCCGCGGACAACCGAACACTGAAGCTTTCTTT | CASSQGFLRGQPNTEAFF
TRBD1 | TRBJ2-6 | 15 | many | TRBV5-1 | TGCGCCAGCACCACACAGGGGACTGGGGCCAACGTCCTGACTTTC | CASTTQGTGANVLTF
- | TRBJ2-6 | 16 | many | TRBV6-1 | TGTGCCAGCAGTGCGACCGTGAGCTCTGGGGCCAACGTCCTGACTTTC | CASSATVSSGANVLTF
TRBD1 | TRBJ2-7 | 16 | - | TRBV2 | TGTGCCACCAGTGATTTGCACAGGGACAGATTATACGAGCAGTACTTC | CATSDLHRDRLYEQYF
- | TRBJ1-6 | 14 | many | TRBV5-1 | TGCGCCAGCAGCTTGGTCTCCGAGAATTCACCCCTCCACTTT | CASSLVSENSPLHF
TRBD2 | TRBJ2-7 | 15 | many | TRBV3-1 | TGTGCCAGCAGCCAAGAGCTAGCGGGGGCCTACGAGCAGTACTTC | CASSQELAGAYEQYF
TRBD1 | TRBJ1-2 | 13 | - | TRBV20-1 | TGCAGTGCTATACCGGGACAGAGATATGGCTACACCTTC | CSAIPGQRYGYTF
TRBD1 | TRBJ2-7 | 13 | many | TRBV28 | TGTGCCAGTGGGACAGGGGGGACCTACGAGCAGTACTTC | CASGTGGTYEQYF
- | TRBJ1-2 | 14 | many | TRBV7-8 | TGTGCCAGCAGCCGCCAACAGGGAAACTATGGCTACACCTTC | CASSRQQGNYGYTF
- | TRBJ1-3 | 14 | - | TRBV7-9 | TGTGCCAGCGTCGGCCTCCGCTCTGGAAACACCATATATTTT | CASVGLRSGNTIYF
- | TRBJ1-2 | 16 | many | TRBV7-2 | TGTGCCAGCAGCTCGAGGGGGACACCAACTAACTATGGCTACACCTTC | CASSSRGTPTNYGYTF
TRBD1 | TRBJ1-6 | 15 | many | TRBV11-3 | TGTGCCAGCAGCCCCCGGGACAGAACTACTTCACCCCTCCACTTT | CASSPRDRTTSPLHF
TRBD1 | TRBJ1-1 | 14 | - | TRBV3-1 | TGTGCCAGCAGCCAAGATCCGGGACAGGGGGCGACTTTCTTT | CASSQDPGQGATFF